The clone carrying this T cell receptor (beta chain) has a handful of counts. This record belongs to a study of blood T cells in healthy people across ages. A sample-barcoded 5' primer and a J-beta primer mix were used in a second PCR of about 6 to 12 cycles. TCRdb passed the 5' RACE reads through MiXCR, listing each CDR3 protein once. The data hold about a million distinct CDR3 sequences, with more than 30% observed a single time. PBMCs were isolated at a quantity of at least 6.5 million per sample. CDR1 and CDR2 from the germline V gene are PRHDT and FYEKMQ (reference sequence). V lost 1 base and J lost 7, with 10 bases in between. The CDR3 is 13 residues long.

The specimen was blood. This receptor was obtained from a man aged 18 to 30 in good health. This chain links TRBV13 with TRBJ1-2, with D possibly being TRBD1 (5 bases). CDR3 bases: TGTGCCAGCAGCTTAGTGGGGGGAGTTGGCTACACCTTC. Amino acids: CASSLVGGVGYTF.